One and the same sample provided the 20 T cell receptor beta chains below, sequenced in a study of blood T cell repertoires in COVID-19. The method was immunoSEQ multiplex PCR; TCRdb's version includes in-frame clones alone and lacks a portion of them. Of roughly 50,000 clones in the sample, roughly 90% are singletons; the top ten hold about 13%. Sample: peripheral blood. The receptors stem from a woman aged 55 to 70 with active COVID-19.

The rearrangement joins TRBV2 to TRBJ1-2; D is unclear. The germline V and J ends were trimmed by 3 bases and 3 bases, with 11 bases remaining between them. This CDR3 region has 14 residues. Germline assignment: CDR1 SNHLY and CDR2 FYNNEI. The CDR3 sequence: CASSDGGVDYGYTF. CDR3 in DNA: TGTGCCAGCAGTGACGGAGGCGTGGACTATGGCTACACCTTC.

The genes are TRBV25-1 and TRBJ1-1; D possibly corresponds to TRBD1 (6 bases). V lost 6 bases to trimming and J lost 7 bases, with 15 bases between them. The CDR3 is 13 amino acids. CDR1 MGHDK and CDR2 SYGVNS come from the germline V gene. Written as DNA, the CDR3 is TGTGCCAGCAGGGCGGGGGCGCCCCTTGAAGCTTTCTTT. It is translated as CASRAGAPLEAFF.

This clone has only one observation. The rearrangement uses TRBV6-5 and TRBJ1-4; D is uncertain. V was cut by 9 bases and J by 5 bases, with 13 bases left in between. This CDR3 is built from 13 residues. Germline V CDR1 and CDR2: MNHEY, SVGAGI. DNA for the CDR3: TGTGCCAGTGGGCCCACGGGAAATGAAAAACTGTTTTTT. It translates to CASGPTGNEKLFF.

This sequence joins TRBV20-1 and TRBJ1-1, with D perhaps TRBD1 (5 bases). Germline CDR1 DFQATT, CDR2 SNEGSKA (reference sequence). V gave up 2 bases and J gave up 8 bases, with 9 bases separating them. This CDR3 is 11 amino acids long. CDR3 sequence: CSARTQGEAFF. DNA for the CDR3: TGCAGTGCTAGAACTCAGGGAGAAGCTTTCTTT.

The chain joins TRBV19 to TRBJ1-3; maybe TRBD1 (6 bases). V lost 7 bases and J lost 0, with 25 bases in between. The CDR3 is made up of 19 amino acids. Germline values: CDR1 LNHDA, CDR2 SQIVND (reference sequence). In DNA, the CDR3 is TGTGCCAGTACCCTATTTGGGACACGGAGAGACTTCTCTGGAAACACCATATATTTT. Protein product: CASTLFGTRRDFSGNTIYF.

The chain couples TRBV19 to TRBJ1-6, with 7 bases that match TRBD1. The CDR3 spans 17 residues. CDR1 and CDR2 (germline): LNHDA, SQIVND (reference sequence). J was trimmed by 3 bases and V by 4 bases; bases with no gene match: 9. CDR3: CASSTRPGTDYNSPLHF. The CDR3 nucleotides are TGTGCCAGTAGTACCCGACCAGGGACAGACTATAATTCACCCCTCCACTTT.

This rearrangement joins TRBV5-4 to TRBJ2-1, with D hard to call. CDR1 is SGHNT and CDR2 is YYREEE in the germline V gene (reference sequence). Trimming took off 4 bases at V and 6 bases at J, with 11 bases between the two ends. This CDR3 comprises 13 residues. The CDR3 nucleotides read TGTGCCAGCAGCCCACGGAGCGTCAATGAGCAGTTCTTC. The encoded protein is CASSPRSVNEQFF.

The V and J genes are TRBV27 and TRBJ1-5; tentatively, D is TRBD1 (5 bases). V lost 3 bases and J lost 6, with 15 bases in between. Germline CDR1 and CDR2: MNHEY and SMNVEV (reference sequence). The CDR3 loop spans 15 amino acids. The chain's CDR3 is CASSLTAQASQPQHF. In DNA form, the CDR3 reads TGTGCCAGCAGTTTGACCGCACAGGCTAGTCAGCCCCAGCATTTT.

CDR3 bases: TGTGCCAGCAGCCAAGGGGTCCAGCTAGCGGGGAATGAGCAGTTCTTC. Its translation: CASSQGVQLAGNEQFF. The rearrangement uses TRBV3-1 (or the pseudogene TRBV3-2) and TRBJ2-1; 9 bases map to TRBD2. The V gene's germline CDR1 is LGHDT and CDR2 YNNKEL (reference sequence). Trimming at V came to 1 base and at J to 7 bases, leaving 8 bases not matched to a gene. The CDR3 length is 16 residues.

This chain uses TRBV5-4 with TRBJ2-7; D is perhaps TRBD2 (5 bases). This CDR3 has 15 amino acids. V dropped 0 bases and J dropped 2 bases, with 12 bases sitting between them. The germline CDR1 and CDR2 sequences are SGHNT and YYREEE (reference sequence). CDR3 protein: CASSLALDNTYEQYF. The CDR3, as DNA: TGTGCCAGCAGCTTGGCACTAGATAATACCTACGAGCAGTACTTC. Complete variable domain (other parts from reference TRBV5-4 and TRBJ2-7): ETGVTQSPTHLIKTRGQQVTLRCSSQSGHNTVSWYQQALGQGPQFIFQYYREEENGRGNFPPRFSGLQFPNYSSELNVNALELDDSALYLCASSLALDNTYEQYFGPGTRLTVT.

The V and J genes are TRBV4-3 and TRBJ1-4, with 7 bases fitting TRBD1. CDR3 size: 16 residues. Germline V gene lookup returns CDR1 LGHNA and CDR2 YSLEER. V trimming: 0 bases; J trimming: 7 bases; junction bases outside the gene matches: 8. CDR3 sequence reads: CASSQDGDSGREKLFF. CDR3 nucleotide sequence: TGCGCCAGCAGCCAAGATGGGGACAGCGGGCGTGAAAAACTGTTTTTT.

This chain uses TRBV30 with TRBJ2-1; 10 nucleotides match TRBD2. This CDR3 has 13 amino acids. Looked up from germline, CDR1 is GTSNPN and CDR2 is SVGIG (reference sequence). Trimming took 3 bases from V and 7 from J; bases not matched to a gene: 3. In nucleotides, the CDR3 is TGTGCCTGGAGGTTAGCGGGGGGAAATGAGCAGTTCTTC. Its protein is CAWRLAGGNEQFF.

CDR3 sequence (DNA): TGTGCCAGCAGCTTATCGGCCCTAGCGGGGGGTGCTAATGAGCAGTTCTTC. Amino acid sequence: CASSLSALAGGANEQFF. V is TRBV7-3 and J is TRBJ2-1; the match to TRBD2 covers 11 bases. CDR3 length: 17 residues. After removal of 2 bases from V and 7 bases from J, the junction contained 10 bases not matched to a gene. Germline CDR1 SGHTA, CDR2 FQGTGA.

The rearrangement uses TRBV19 and TRBJ1-2, with 8 bases that match TRBD1. Germline V CDR1 and CDR2: LNHDA, SQIVND (reference sequence). The CDR3 contains 14 residues. J gave up 2 bases and V 7 bases, and 6 bases lay outside the gene matches. CDR3 coding DNA: TGTGCCAGTATTAGGACAGGGATGAACTATGGCTACACCTTC. Protein sequence: CASIRTGMNYGYTF.

The rearrangement joins TRBV29-1 to TRBJ2-1; 9 bases line up with TRBD2. The germline CDR1 and CDR2 sequences are SQVTM and ANQGSEA. V was pared by 7 bases and J by 10 bases, with 8 bases of the junction left unmatched. The CDR3 length is 12 residues. CDR3 protein: CSATSGSREQFF. The CDR3, as DNA: TGCAGCGCAACTAGCGGGTCCAGGGAGCAGTTCTTC.

The chain has TRBV5-1 and TRBJ2-5; TRBD2 matches at 7 bases. The CDR3 sequence is 16 residues long. Germline V gene data show CDR1 as SGHRS and CDR2 as YFSETQ. Trimming cost V 4 bases and J 4 bases; bases outside gene matches: 13. The CDR3 coding sequence is TGCGCCAGCAGCCTCGCCCCAGCGGGGCAGGGAGAGACCCAGTACTTC. This codes for CASSLAPAGQGETQYF.

This sequence joins TRBV3-1 (or the pseudogene TRBV3-2) and TRBJ1-4, with D possibly being TRBD1 (5 bases). V was pared by 2 bases and J by 13 bases, with 23 bases between. The CDR3 covers 16 residues. From germline, CDR1 is LGHDT and CDR2 YNNKEL (reference sequence). In DNA, the CDR3 is TGTGCCAGCAGCCAATGGGGCGGAGGGGCGGACTCGGTACTGTTTTTT. Its protein product is CASSQWGGGADSVLFF.

J is TRBJ1-1 and V is TRBV7-2, with unresolved D. Per germline, CDR1 SGHTA and CDR2 FQGNSA. Trimming pared 1 base from V and 3 bases from J, leaving 9 bases between. This CDR3 spans 14 amino acids. The CDR3 spells CASSLDHADTEAFF. The CDR3 bases are TGTGCCAGCAGCTTAGACCATGCGGACACTGAAGCTTTCTTT.

This chain links TRBV7-3 with TRBJ2-1, with D maybe TRBD2 (6 bases). Per the germline V gene, CDR1 is SGHTA and CDR2 is FQGTGA. The V gene lost 4 bases and the J gene lost 6 bases, with 10 bases spanning the gap. The CDR3 has 13 amino acids. As DNA, the CDR3 is TGTGCCAGCAGCTCCCCCGGGGGCAATGAGCAGTTCTTC. It translates to CASSSPGGNEQFF.

The chain recombines TRBV19 with TRBJ2-5; TRBD1 matches at 10 bases. CDR1 is LNHDA, CDR2 SQIVND, per germline (reference sequence). The V segment lost 6 bases and the J segment 0 bases; nucleotides outside the gene matches: 4. The length of the CDR3 is 15 residues. The CDR3 bases are TGTGCCAGTAGACGGACAGGGGGATACCAAGAGACCCAGTACTTC. Encoded protein: CASRRTGGYQETQYF. The entire variable domain, with the rest obtained from reference TRBV19 and TRBJ2-5, is as follows: DGGITQSPKYLFRKEGQNVTLSCEQNLNHDAMYWYRQDPGQGLRLIYYSQIVNDFQKGDIAEGYSVSREKKESFPLTVTSAQKNPTAFYLCASRRTGGYQETQYFGPGTRLLVL.